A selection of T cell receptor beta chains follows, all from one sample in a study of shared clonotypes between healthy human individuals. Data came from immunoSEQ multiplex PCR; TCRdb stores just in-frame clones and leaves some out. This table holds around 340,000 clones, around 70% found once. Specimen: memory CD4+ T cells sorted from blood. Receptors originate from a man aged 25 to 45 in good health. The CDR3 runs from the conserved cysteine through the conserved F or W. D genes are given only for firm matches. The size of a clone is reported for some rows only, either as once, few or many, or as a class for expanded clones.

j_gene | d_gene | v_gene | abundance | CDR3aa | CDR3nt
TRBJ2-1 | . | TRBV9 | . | CASSAASFGSDEQFF | TGTGCCAGCAGCGCCGCCTCGTTCGGAAGCGATGAGCAGTTCTTC
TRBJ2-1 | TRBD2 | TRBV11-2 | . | CASSPTVLAGSQDEQFF | TGTGCCAGCAGCCCCACCGTCCTAGCGGGAAGTCAGGATGAGCAGTTCTTC
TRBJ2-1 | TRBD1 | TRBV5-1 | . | CASSKGTDSYNEQFF | TGCGCCAGCAGCAAGGGGACAGATTCCTACAATGAGCAGTTCTTC
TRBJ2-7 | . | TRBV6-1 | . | CASSLQVRYGQYF | TGTGCCAGCAGCCTTCAGGTCCGCTACGGGCAGTACTTC
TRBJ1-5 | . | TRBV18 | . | CASSLRDSQPQHF | TGTGCCAGCTCTCTCAGGGACTCTCAGCCCCAGCATTTT
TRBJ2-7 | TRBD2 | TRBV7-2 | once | CASSLDLPGLGHSEQYF | TGTGCCAGCAGCTTAGATCTACCGGGACTAGGGCATAGTGAGCAGTACTTC
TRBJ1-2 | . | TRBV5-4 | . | CASSLDSLINTF | TGTGCCAGCAGCTTGGACTCACTAATCAACACCTTC
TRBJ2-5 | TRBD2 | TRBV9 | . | CASSVGAGVVRETQYF | TGTGCCAGCAGCGTAGGAGCGGGAGTGGTGAGGGAGACCCAGTACTTC
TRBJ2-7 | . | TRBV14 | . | CASSRDATYEQYF | TGTGCCAGCAGCCGGGACGCAACCTACGAGCAGTACTTC
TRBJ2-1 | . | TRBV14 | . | CASSQVLRVGEQFF | TGTGCCAGCAGCCAAGTTCTTCGTGTCGGTGAGCAGTTCTTC
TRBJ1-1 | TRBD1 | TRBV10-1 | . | CASSRTGANTEAFF | TGCGCCAGCAGCCGGACAGGTGCGAACACTGAAGCTTTCTTT
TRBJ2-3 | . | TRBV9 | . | CASSVARDTDTQYF | TGTGCCAGCAGCGTAGCCAGGGACACAGATACGCAGTATTTT
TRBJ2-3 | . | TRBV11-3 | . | CASSLDPTSALDTQYF | TGTGCCAGCAGCTTAGATCCCACCTCGGCGTTGGATACGCAGTATTTT
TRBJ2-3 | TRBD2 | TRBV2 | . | CASRESGTSTDTQYF | TGTGCCAGCAGGGAGAGCGGGACCAGCACAGATACGCAGTATTTT
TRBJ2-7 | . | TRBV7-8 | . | CASSLGGREQYF | TGTGCCAGCAGCTTAGGAGGTCGCGAGCAGTACTTC
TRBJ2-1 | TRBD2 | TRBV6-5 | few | CASSATSLWYEQFF | TGTGCCAGCAGTGCGACTAGCTTGTGGTATGAGCAGTTCTTC
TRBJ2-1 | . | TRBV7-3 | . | CASSSAVSNEQFF | TGTGCCAGCAGCTCCGCCGTGTCCAATGAGCAGTTCTTC
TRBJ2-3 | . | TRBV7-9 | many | CASSPLSDTQYF | TGTGCCAGCAGCCCATTGTCAGATACGCAGTATTTT
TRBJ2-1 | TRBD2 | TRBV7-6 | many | CASSLWTSGTNEQFF | TGTGCCAGCAGCCTGTGGACTAGCGGGACGAATGAGCAGTTCTTC